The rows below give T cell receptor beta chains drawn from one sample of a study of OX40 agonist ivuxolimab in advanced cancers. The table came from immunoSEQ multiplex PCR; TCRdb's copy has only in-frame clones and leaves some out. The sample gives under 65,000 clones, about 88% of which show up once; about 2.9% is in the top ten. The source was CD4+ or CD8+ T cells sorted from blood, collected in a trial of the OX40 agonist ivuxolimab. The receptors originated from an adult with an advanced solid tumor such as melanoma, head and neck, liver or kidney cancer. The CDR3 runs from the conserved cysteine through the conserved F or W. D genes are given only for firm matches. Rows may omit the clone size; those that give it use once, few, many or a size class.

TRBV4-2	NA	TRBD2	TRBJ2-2	CASSLSGEGTGELFF	TGTGCCAGCAGTCTGAGCGGGGAGGGCACCGGGGAGCTGTTTTTT
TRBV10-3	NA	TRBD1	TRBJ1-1	CAISFNGQGESEAFF	TGTGCCATCAGTTTCAATGGACAGGGTGAATCTGAAGCTTTCTTT
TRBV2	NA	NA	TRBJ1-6	CASRDRFFYVNSPLHF	TGTGCCAGCAGGGACAGATTTTTTTACGTGAATTCACCCCTCCACTTT
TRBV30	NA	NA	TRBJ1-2	CAWISVTYGYTF	TGTGCCTGGATCAGCGTTACCTATGGCTACACCTTC
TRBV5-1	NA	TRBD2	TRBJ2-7	CASSLAGTSGPGEQYF	TGCGCCAGCAGCTTGGCGGGGACTAGCGGTCCAGGGGAGCAGTACTTC
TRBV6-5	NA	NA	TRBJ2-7	CAGSLGQAYEQYF	TGTGCCGGCAGTTTGGGGCAGGCCTACGAGCAGTACTTC
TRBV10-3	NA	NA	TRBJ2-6	CAIRQTGAGANVLTF	TGTGCCATCAGGCAAACTGGGGCTGGGGCCAACGTCCTGACTTTC
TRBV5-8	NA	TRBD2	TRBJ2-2	CASSRPGLAFGSGELFF	TGTGCCAGCAGCCGTCCGGGACTAGCATTTGGGTCCGGGGAGCTGTTTTTT
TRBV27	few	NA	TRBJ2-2	CASSLRGTGELFF	TGTGCCAGCAGTTTGAGGGGCACCGGGGAGCTGTTTTTT
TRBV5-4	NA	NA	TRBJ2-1	CASSLDPGLGNEQFF	TGTGCCAGCAGCTTGGATCCCGGACTTGGTAATGAGCAGTTCTTC
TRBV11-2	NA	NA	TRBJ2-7	CASSLKAGMNYEQYF	TGTGCCAGCAGCTTAAAGGCAGGGATGAACTACGAGCAGTACTTC
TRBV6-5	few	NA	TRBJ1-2	CASEENYGYTF	TGTGCCAGTGAGGAGAACTATGGCTACACCTTC
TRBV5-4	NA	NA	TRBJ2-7	CASTHGKGPYEQYF	TGTGCCAGCACCCACGGGAAAGGGCCCTACGAGCAGTACTTC
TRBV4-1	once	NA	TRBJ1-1	CASSLDTLLTEAFF	TGCGCCAGCAGCCTGGACACACTATTGACTGAAGCTTTCTTT
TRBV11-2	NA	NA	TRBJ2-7	CASRQGYSSYEQYF	TGTGCCAGCAGGCAGGGGTACAGCTCCTACGAGCAGTACTTC
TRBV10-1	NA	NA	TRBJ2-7	CASSDTGSIHEQYF	TGCGCCAGCAGTGACACAGGGTCTATCCACGAGCAGTACTTC
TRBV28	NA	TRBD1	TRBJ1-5	CASSIDRVRGRTQHF	TGTGCCAGCAGCATTGACAGGGTAAGAGGCAGGACCCAGCATTTT
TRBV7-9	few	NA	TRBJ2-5	CASSAEGETQYF	TGTGCCAGCAGCGCCGAAGGGGAGACCCAGTACTTC
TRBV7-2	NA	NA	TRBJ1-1	CASSGEGRIPGSDTEAFF	TGTGCCAGCAGCGGTGAGGGACGGATCCCCGGTAGTGACACTGAAGCTTTCTTT
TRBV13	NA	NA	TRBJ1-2	CASSLGFRDGYTF	TGTGCCAGCAGCTTAGGGTTCAGGGACGGCTACACCTTC
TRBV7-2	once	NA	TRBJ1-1	CASSLEGWTEAFF	TGTGCCAGCAGCTTAGAGGGGTGGACTGAAGCTTTCTTT
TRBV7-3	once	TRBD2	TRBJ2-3	CASSSNPERELPDTQYF	TGTGCCAGCAGCTCAAACCCCGAGCGGGAGCTCCCAGATACGCAGTATTTT
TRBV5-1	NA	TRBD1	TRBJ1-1	CASSAGGSVTEAFF	TGCGCCAGCAGCGCAGGGGGCTCGGTCACTGAAGCTTTCTTT
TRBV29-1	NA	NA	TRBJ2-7	CSVEDRGRVDEQYF	TGCAGCGTTGAAGACAGGGGCCGCGTCGACGAGCAGTACTTC
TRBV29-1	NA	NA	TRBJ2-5	CSGGQETQYF	TGCAGCGGGGGGCAAGAGACCCAGTACTTC
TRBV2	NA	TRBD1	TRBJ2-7	CASSGTGVDEQYF	TGTGCCAGCAGTGGGACAGGGGTAGACGAGCAGTACTTC
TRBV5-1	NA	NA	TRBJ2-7	CASSFQTSSYEQYF	TGCGCCAGCAGCTTTCAGACAAGCTCCTACGAGCAGTACTTC
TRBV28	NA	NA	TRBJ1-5	CASSRTRASFNQPQHF	TGTGCCAGCAGTAGAACCCGGGCTTCTTTCAATCAGCCCCAGCATTTT
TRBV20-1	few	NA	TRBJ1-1	CSAGGNTEAFF	TGCAGTGCGGGGGGGAACACTGAAGCTTTCTTT
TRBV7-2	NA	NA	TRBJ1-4	CASSRKTGTGNEKLFF	TGTGCCAGCAGCCGTAAAACCGGGACGGGTAATGAAAAACTGTTTTTT
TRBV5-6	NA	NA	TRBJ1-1	CASSYLRGSEAFF	TGTGCCAGCAGCTATCTAAGGGGGTCGGAAGCTTTCTTT
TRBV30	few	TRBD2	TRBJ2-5	CAWSVLSSGGGETQYF	TGTGCCTGGAGTGTACTATCCAGCGGGGGGGGTGAGACCCAGTACTTC
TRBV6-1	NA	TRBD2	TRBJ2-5	CASSEAAGVSETQYF	TGTGCCAGCAGTGAAGCGGCGGGAGTAAGCGAGACCCAGTACTTC
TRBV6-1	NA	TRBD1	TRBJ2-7	CASKDRSYEQYF	TGTGCCAGCAAGGACAGGTCCTACGAGCAGTACTTC
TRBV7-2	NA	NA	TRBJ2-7	CASSPQGGPAHEQYF	TGTGCCAGCAGCCCGCAAGGGGGGCCTGCCCACGAGCAGTACTTC
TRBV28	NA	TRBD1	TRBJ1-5	CASSSALYRGPQPQHF	TGTGCCAGCAGTTCGGCCCTTTACAGGGGTCCGCAGCCCCAGCATTTT
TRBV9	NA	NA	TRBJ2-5	CASSVDDRSWETQYF	TGTGCCAGCAGCGTAGACGACAGGTCTTGGGAGACCCAGTACTTC
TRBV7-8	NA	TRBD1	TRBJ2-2	CASSSRQGSNTGELFF	TGTGCCAGCAGCTCCCGACAGGGATCAAACACCGGGGAGCTGTTTTTT
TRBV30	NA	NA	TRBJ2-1	CAWEGDNEQFF	TGTGCCTGGGAAGGGGACAATGAGCAGTTCTTC
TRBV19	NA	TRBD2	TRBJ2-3	CASVTSGGRPQYF	TGTGCCAGTGTGACTAGCGGGGGGAGGCCGCAGTATTTT
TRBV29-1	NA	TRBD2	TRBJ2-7	CSVGGGPGLYEQYF	TGCAGCGTTGGCGGGGGTCCGGGCCTCTACGAGCAGTACTTC
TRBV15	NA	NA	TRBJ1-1	CATSREKMNTEAFF	TGTGCCACCAGCAGGGAAAAAATGAACACTGAAGCTTTCTTT
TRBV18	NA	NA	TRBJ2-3	CASSQTGLTDTQYF	TGTGCCAGCTCACAAACAGGATTGACAGATACGCAGTATTTT
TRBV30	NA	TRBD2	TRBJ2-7	CAWSVTSGNNEQYF	TGTGCCTGGAGTGTAACTAGCGGGAATAACGAGCAGTACTTC
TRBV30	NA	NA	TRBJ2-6	CACRISGANVLTF	TGTGCCTGCCGAATCTCTGGGGCCAACGTCCTGACTTTC
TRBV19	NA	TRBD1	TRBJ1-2	CASRRRGRDYGYTF	TGTGCCAGCCGGCGGAGGGGGCGAGACTATGGCTACACCTTC
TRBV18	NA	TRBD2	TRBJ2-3	CASSPGLAGGGDTQYF	TGTGCCAGCTCCCCCGGACTAGCGGGAGGAGGAGATACGCAGTATTTT
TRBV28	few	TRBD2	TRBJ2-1	CASSLPLGTRQRNEQFF	TGTGCCAGCAGTTTACCGCTCGGGACTAGGCAAAGGAATGAGCAGTTCTTC
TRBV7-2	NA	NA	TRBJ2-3	CASSLAFDRGGDTQYF	TGTGCCAGCAGCTTAGCGTTTGACAGGGGAGGGGATACGCAGTATTTT
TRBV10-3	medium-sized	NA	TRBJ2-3	CASQLLSTDTQYF	TGTGCCAGCCAATTACTGAGCACAGATACGCAGTATTTT
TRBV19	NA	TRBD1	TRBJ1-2	CASSITGAPSNYGYTF	TGTGCCAGTAGCATTACAGGGGCCCCTTCTAACTATGGCTACACCTTC
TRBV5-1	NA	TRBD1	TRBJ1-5	CASRTGLDQPQHF	TGCGCCAGCAGGACAGGGTTGGATCAGCCCCAGCATTTT
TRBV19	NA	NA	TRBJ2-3	CASRGVAPSTDTQYF	TGTGCCAGTAGGGGGGTAGCGCCTAGCACAGATACGCAGTATTTT
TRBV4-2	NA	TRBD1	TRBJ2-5	CASSQDLRGGQETQYF	TGTGCCAGCAGCCAAGATCTGAGAGGGGGCCAGGAGACCCAGTACTTC
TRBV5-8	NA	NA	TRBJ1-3	CASSFGWASGNTIYF	TGTGCCAGCAGCTTTGGATGGGCCTCTGGAAACACCATATATTTT